This TCR beta chain came from a study of T-cell memory formation after mild COVID-19. General study findings and limits: Largely, contracting CD4+ clones fell within CM and EM, and contracting CD8+ clones within EMRA.

This clonotype was observed a few times. Its target is unknown. TCRdb processed the 5' RACE reads anew with MiXCR; each CDR3 protein has one entry. This table has 200,000 to 250,000 distinct CDR3 sequences, 8% to 9.5% appearing once. Trimming left V 2 bases short and J 4 bases short, with 11 bases between. Germline CDR1 and CDR2: LNHDA and SQIVND (reference sequence). The CDR3 is 14 residues long. The sample comprised PBMCs or a T cell subset sorted from them (not recorded which). The J gene is TRBJ2-5, the V gene TRBV19; maybe TRBD1 (5 bases). The receptor's source is a man between 18 and 35 years old who had mild COVID-19 (a few samples of this study predate the infection). Cell type and time point are not known. As DNA, the CDR3 is TGTGCCAGTAGTATACCAGGGTCCAGAGAGACCCAGTACTTC. It specifies CASSIPGSRETQYF. The full variable domain, in which reference TRBV19 and TRBJ2-5 provide the parts outside the CDR3, is DGGITQSPKYLFRKEGQNVTLSCEQNLNHDAMYWYRQDPGQGLRLIYYSQIVNDFQKGDIAEGYSVSREKKESFPLTVTSAQKNPTAFYLCASSIPGSRETQYFGPGTRLLVL.